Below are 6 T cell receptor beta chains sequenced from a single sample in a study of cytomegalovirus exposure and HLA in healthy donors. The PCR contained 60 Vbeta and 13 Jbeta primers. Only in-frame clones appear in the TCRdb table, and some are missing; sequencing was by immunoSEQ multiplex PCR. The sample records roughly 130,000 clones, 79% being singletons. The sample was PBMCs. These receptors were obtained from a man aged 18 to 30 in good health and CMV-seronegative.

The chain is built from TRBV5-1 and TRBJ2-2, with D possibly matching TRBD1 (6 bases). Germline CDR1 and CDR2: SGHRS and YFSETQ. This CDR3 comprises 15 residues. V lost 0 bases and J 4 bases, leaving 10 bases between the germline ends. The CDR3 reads CASSLGQAVTGELFF. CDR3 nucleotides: TGCGCCAGCAGCTTGGGACAGGCGGTCACCGGGGAGCTGTTTTTT.

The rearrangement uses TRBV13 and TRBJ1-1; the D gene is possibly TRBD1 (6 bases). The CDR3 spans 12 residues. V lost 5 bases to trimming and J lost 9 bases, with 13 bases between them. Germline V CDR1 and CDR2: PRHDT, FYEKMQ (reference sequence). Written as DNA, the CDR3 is TGTGCCAGCAGCCTGACTCAGGGGCAAGCTTTCTTT. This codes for CASSLTQGQAFF.

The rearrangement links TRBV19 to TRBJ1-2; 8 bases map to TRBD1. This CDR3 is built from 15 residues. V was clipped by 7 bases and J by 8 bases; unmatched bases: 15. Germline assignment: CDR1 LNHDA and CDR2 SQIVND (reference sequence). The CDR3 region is CASTGQGSVVSGYTF. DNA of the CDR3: TGTGCCAGTACCGGACAGGGTAGTGTAGTGAGCGGCTACACCTTC.

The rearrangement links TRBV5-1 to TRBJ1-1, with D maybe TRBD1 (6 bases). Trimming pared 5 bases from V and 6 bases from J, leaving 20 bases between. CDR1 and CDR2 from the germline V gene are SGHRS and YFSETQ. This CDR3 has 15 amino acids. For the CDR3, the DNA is TGCGCCAGCAGGCTCTCTTTGGCCAGGGGCCCTGAAGCTTTCTTT. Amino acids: CASRLSLARGPEAFF.

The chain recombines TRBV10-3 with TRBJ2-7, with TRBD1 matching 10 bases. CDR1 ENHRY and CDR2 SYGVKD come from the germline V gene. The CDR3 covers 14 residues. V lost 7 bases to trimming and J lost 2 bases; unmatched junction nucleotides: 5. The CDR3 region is CAINPGQGTYEQYF. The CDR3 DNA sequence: TGTGCCATCAACCCGGGACAGGGGACCTACGAGCAGTACTTC.

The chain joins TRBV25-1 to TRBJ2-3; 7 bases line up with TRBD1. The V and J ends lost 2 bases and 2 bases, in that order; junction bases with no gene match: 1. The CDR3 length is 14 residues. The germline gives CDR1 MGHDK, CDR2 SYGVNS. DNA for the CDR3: TGTGCCAGCAGTGAAGGGACAGCCACAGATACGCAGTATTTT. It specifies CASSEGTATDTQYF.